This T cell receptor beta chain appears in the sequencing data of a study of T cells in Graves' hyperthyroidism and ophthalmopathy. Pregnant or lactating patients were excluded, as were those with uncontrolled infection or other autoimmune disease. A roughly 10 ml volume of fresh peripheral blood provided the PBMCs. This clonotype was seen ten or more times. Its antigen is currently unknown. Findings and caveats of the study: Stable hyperthyroidism was separated from ophthalmopathy by a model based on 13 V-J features. Most thyroid-expanded clonotypes above 0.001 were also found in blood.

V gave up 3 bases and J gave up 0 bases, with 7 bases separating them. Looked up from germline, CDR1 is MNHEY and CDR2 is SMNVEV (reference sequence). The CDR3 is made up of 14 amino acids. Researchers took RNA transcripts and amplified the TCR beta CDR3 regions from them. Using the HTBI primer set, a first-round RT-PCR was run on the TCR CDR3. TCRdb re-called the multiplex PCR reads through MiXCR, storing one row per CDR3 protein. The sample includes roughly 500,000 distinct CDR3 sequences, around a fifth of them seen just once. The TCR comes from a woman in her 70s with Graves' ophthalmopathy. Sequenced sample: blood. The chain links TRBV27 to TRBJ2-3; D unresolved. The DNA of the CDR3 is TGTGCCAGCAGTTTGGCCCGCAGCACAGATACGCAGTATTTT. Encoded protein: CASSLARSTDTQYF.